The 29 T cell receptor beta chains below come from one sample, sequenced in a study of regulatory T cells in long-lasting Graves disease. Time point given: newly diagnosed GD, antithyroid drugs for less than 3 months. Following extraction of RNA from PBMCs, that RNA was used to make the TCR library. CDR3 regions were amplified by Arm-PCR using iRepertoire HTBI primers to build TCR beta libraries. MiXCR was run by TCRdb on the multiplex PCR reads, yielding one entry per CDR3 protein. Of fewer than 550,000 distinct CDR3 sequences in the sample, about 16% were seen once. This sample was shared with a second study, whose subject was T cells in Graves' hyperthyroidism and ophthalmopathy.

This material consisted of peripheral blood mononuclear cells (PBMCs), taken at new diagnosis, from a patient treated with antithyroid drugs. The source of these receptors is a woman aged 18-29 years with Graves disease.

This clonotype showed up just a few times. The rearrangement uses TRBV6-2 or TRBV6-3 and TRBJ1-2; the D is unclear. Trimming left V 9 bases short and J 3 bases short, with 11 bases between. Germline V lookup: CDR1 MNHEY, CDR2 SVGEGT. This CDR3 has 12 amino acids. The DNA of the CDR3 is TGTGCCAGTATAAAGGGTGACTATGGCTACACCTTC. It yields the protein CASIKGDYGYTF.

This clonotype occurred many times. The rearrangement uses TRBV5-1 and TRBJ2-3; 12 bases fit TRBD2. Trimming at V came to 5 bases and at J to 3 bases, leaving 4 bases not matched to a gene. The germline V gene has CDR1 SGHRS and CDR2 YFSETQ. This CDR3 is 15 amino acids long. Here the CDR3 DNA reads TGCGCCAGCAGAGGACTAGCGGGACTGACAGATACGCAGTATTTT. It is translated as CASRGLAGLTDTQYF.

This clonotype showed up many times. This chain connects TRBV2 to TRBJ2-3; 9 positions agree with TRBD1. The CDR3 has 16 residues. Germline values: CDR1 SNHLY, CDR2 FYNNEI. The V gene end was trimmed by 4 bases and the J gene end by 3 bases; junction bases not matched to a gene: 8. CDR3 sequence reads: CASSANPTGGTDTQYF. For the CDR3, the DNA is TGTGCCAGCAGTGCTAATCCGACAGGGGGGACAGATACGCAGTATTTT.

This clonotype was seen many times. The chain has TRBV20-1 and TRBJ2-3; 8 nucleotides agree with TRBD2. This CDR3 is 15 amino acids long. The V gene's germline CDR1 is DFQATT and CDR2 SNEGSKA (reference sequence). Unmatched junction bases numbered 9, after V lost 1 base and J lost 6 bases. CDR3 protein: CSARVPAGESDTQYF. CDR3 sequence (DNA): TGCAGTGCTAGAGTCCCAGCGGGAGAATCTGATACGCAGTATTTT.

This clonotype was seen only a few times. V and J are TRBV4-1 and TRBJ2-1, with 9 bases identical to TRBD2. Germline CDR1 MGHRA, CDR2 YSYEKL. Trimming cost V 3 bases and J 4 bases; bases outside gene matches: 7. The CDR3 sequence is 16 residues long. CDR3 amino acids: CASSQLLAGIYNEQFF. In DNA, the CDR3 is TGCGCCAGCAGCCAGCTCCTAGCGGGGATATACAATGAGCAGTTCTTC.

Ten or more counts support this clonotype. The chain has TRBV28 and TRBJ2-7; D is unresolved. The CDR3 spans 10 residues. V was clipped by 6 bases and J by 3 bases, with 3 bases between them. The germline gives CDR1 MDHEN, CDR2 SYDVKM. CDR3 nucleotide sequence: TGTGCCAGCAGGGGCTACGAGCAGTACTTC. It is translated as CASRGYEQYF.

Of note for this clonotype: Germline is not matched at one junction end, which may reflect a read error. The rearrangement links TRBV20-1 to TRBJ2-3; D possibly matches TRBD1 or TRBD2 (7 bases each). The CDR3 totals 13 residues. Germline lookup yields CDR1 DFQATT and CDR2 SNEGSKA (reference sequence). The CDR3 spells CSAKGGGDRYAVF. In DNA, the CDR3 is TGCAGTGCTAAAGGGGGGGGGGACAGATACGCAGTATTT.

The chain employs TRBV7-9 and TRBJ2-7; TRBD1 might be the D (6 bases). The CDR3 contains 12 residues. Trimming left V 8 bases short and J 4 bases short, with 12 bases between. Germline CDR1 and CDR2: SEHNR and FQNEAQ (reference sequence). CDR3 in DNA: TGTGCCAGCGGCAGGGGTATTTACGAGCAGTACTTC. It encodes CASGRGIYEQYF.

Notes on this clonotype: A read error may produce the germline difference seen at one junction end. The V call is TRBV10-1, the J call TRBJ2-5; no clear D. CDR3 size: 15 residues. Per germline, CDR1 WNHNN and CDR2 SYGVQD (reference sequence). The CDR3 protein is CASSSGQLPRETQYF. CDR3 bases: TGTGCCAGCAGTTCGGGTCAGCTTCCCCGGGAGACCCAGTACTTC.

This clonotype has more than one count but fewer than ten. The chain recombines TRBV6-4 with TRBJ2-1; 8 positions agree with TRBD2. Germline lookup yields CDR1 MRHNA and CDR2 SNTAGT. V gave up 6 bases and J gave up 3 bases; unmatched junction bases: 7. CDR3 length equals 15 residues. Written as DNA, the CDR3 is TGTGCCAGCAGCGACGGAGCGGGAGACTACAATGAGCAGTTCTTC. It yields the protein CASSDGAGDYNEQFF.

This clonotype was found a few times. The J gene is TRBJ2-7, the V gene TRBV6-2 or TRBV6-3; D might be TRBD1 or TRBD2, each matching 5 bases. V lost 0 bases and J 7 bases, leaving 16 bases between the germline ends. The germline gives CDR1 MNHEY, CDR2 SVGEGT. This CDR3 region has 15 residues. CDR3 coding DNA: TGTGCCAGCAGTTACTCTCCAGGGACGTTAAGTGAGCAGTACTTC. Amino acid sequence: CASSYSPGTLSEQYF.

This clonotype was counted at least ten times. The CDR3 spells CSARISRGYNEQFF. CDR3 DNA sequence: TGCAGTGCTAGAATCTCCCGGGGCTACAATGAGCAGTTCTTC. The rearrangement joins TRBV20-1 to TRBJ2-1, with a weak D call TRBD2 (5 bases). The CDR3 spans 14 residues. Between the trimmed V and J ends, which lost 2 bases and 3 bases, there was a span of 11 bases. Germline loops: CDR1 DFQATT, CDR2 SNEGSKA (reference sequence).

This clonotype was seen many times. This chain uses TRBV5-6 with TRBJ1-4; D unclear. Between the trimmed V and J ends, which lost 4 bases and 5 bases, there was a span of 9 bases. The V gene's germline CDR1 is SGHDT and CDR2 YYEEEE. This CDR3 spans 13 amino acids. The CDR3 loop is CASSPGWNEKLFF. The CDR3, as DNA: TGTGCCAGCAGCCCCGGATGGAATGAAAAACTGTTTTTT. The whole variable domain, remainder taken from reference TRBV5-6 and TRBJ1-4, is DAGVTQSPTHLIKTRGQQVTLRCSPKSGHDTVSWYQQALGQGPQFIFQYYEEEERQRGNFPDRFSGHQFPNYSSELNVNALLLGDSALYLCASSPGWNEKLFFGSGTQLSVL.

The chain combines TRBV29-1 with TRBJ2-6; no clear D gene. CDR1 and CDR2 (germline): SQVTM, ANQGSEA. The CDR3 is made up of 13 amino acids. V lost 6 bases to trimming and J lost 4 bases, with 10 bases between them. CDR3 in amino acids: CSVAFPGANVLTF. DNA for the CDR3: TGCAGCGTCGCCTTCCCCGGGGCCAACGTCCTGACTTTC. Looking up the rest from reference TRBV29-1 and TRBJ2-6 gives the full variable domain: SAVISQKPSRDICQRGTSLTIQCQVDSQVTMMFWYRQQPGQSLTLIATANQGSEATYESGFVIDKFPISRPNLTFSTLTVSNMSPEDSSIYLCSVAFPGANVLTFGAGSRLTVL.

This clonotype was detected many times. V usage is TRBV2 and J usage is TRBJ2-7, with 8 positions matching TRBD1. J lost 0 bases, V lost 8 bases, and 6 bases had no gene match. Germline CDR1 and CDR2: SNHLY and FYNNEI. The CDR3 is 14 residues long. CDR3 loop: CASAGQDFSYEQYF. DNA of the CDR3: TGTGCCAGCGCGGGACAGGACTTCTCCTACGAGCAGTACTTC.

This clonotype was counted only a few times. CDR3 residues: CAWSTRRAKSGRLNEQFF. DNA of the CDR3: TGTGCCTGGAGTACCCGGAGGGCAAAGAGCGGGAGGCTCAATGAGCAGTTCTTC. The chain uses TRBV30 and TRBJ2-1; 9 bases map to TRBD2. The CDR3 loop spans 18 amino acids. Germline V lookup: CDR1 GTSNPN, CDR2 SVGIG (reference sequence). With 2 bases clipped from V and 6 bases from J, the junction kept 17 bases outside the gene matches.

This clonotype was detected ten times or more. The rearrangement links TRBV28 to TRBJ1-1; D is uncertain. CDR1 and CDR2 (germline): MDHEN, SYDVKM. The CDR3 length is 14 residues. V lost 2 bases to trimming and J lost 6 bases, with 13 bases between them. The CDR3: CASSLGGPEAEAFF. CDR3 in DNA: TGTGCCAGCAGTTTAGGAGGGCCTGAGGCTGAAGCTTTCTTT.

The rearrangement uses TRBV5-1 and TRBJ2-3; D unclear. Per germline, CDR1 SGHRS and CDR2 YFSETQ. V lost 0 bases, J lost 0 bases, and 17 bases lay in between. The CDR3 is made up of 18 amino acids. CDR3 sequence: CASSLAVPGISSTDTQYF. DNA of the CDR3: TGCGCCAGCAGCTTGGCAGTTCCCGGTATAAGTAGCACAGATACGCAGTATTTT.

This clonotype has a count of ten or more. The chain employs TRBV28 and TRBJ2-1, with D unresolved. Germline V gene lookup returns CDR1 MDHEN and CDR2 SYDVKM. With 5 bases removed from V and 8 bases from J, the gap between germline ends came to 13 bases. The CDR3 is 13 residues long. The chain's CDR3 is CASSEIGLYEQFF. The DNA for the CDR3 is TGTGCCAGCAGTGAGATTGGTTTGTATGAGCAGTTCTTC.

In its sample, this clonotype was seen many times. The chain links TRBV12-3 or TRBV12-4 to TRBJ2-3, with 9 bases aligning to TRBD1. The CDR3 covers 19 residues. The J segment lost 3 bases and the V segment lost 3 bases, leaving 16 bases of the junction unmatched. The CDR3 region is CASSFLGGTGRGRTDTQYF. The DNA of the CDR3 is TGTGCCAGCAGTTTTCTTGGCGGGACAGGGCGAGGAAGGACAGATACGCAGTATTTT.

There are a few counts of this clonotype. The chain is built from TRBV12-3 or TRBV12-4 and TRBJ1-5; D is possibly TRBD1 (6 bases). Trimming left V 2 bases short and J 4 bases short, with 21 bases between. The CDR3 has 18 amino acids. The DNA of the CDR3 is TGTGCCAGCAGTTTAATGATCCGCACAGGGTTTTGGAATCAGCCCCAGCATTTT. It encodes CASSLMIRTGFWNQPQHF.

This clonotype has a count of ten or more. The genes are TRBV24-1 and TRBJ2-7; D might be TRBD2 (5 bases). The CDR3 totals 13 residues. Between the trimmed V and J ends, which lost 7 bases and 0 bases, there was a span of 9 bases. Germline-derived CDR1 and CDR2 are KGHDR and SFDVKD. Written as DNA, the CDR3 is TGTGCCACCAGGGATAGCGACTCCTACGAGCAGTACTTC. Residues: CATRDSDSYEQYF.

This clonotype was counted ten times or more. The J gene is TRBJ1-5, the V gene TRBV6-2 or TRBV6-3; the D gene is possibly TRBD1 (6 bases). The germline gives CDR1 MNHEY, CDR2 SVGEGT. This CDR3 comprises 16 residues. V gave up 2 bases and J gave up 3 bases, with 14 bases separating them. CDR3 nucleotide sequence: TGTGCCAGCAGTTACGGTGGACAGACTACCAATCAGCCCCAGCATTTT. Amino acids: CASSYGGQTTNQPQHF.

This clonotype was detected ten times or more. This chain links TRBV28 with TRBJ2-3; 10 nucleotides match TRBD2. Germline V gives CDR1 MDHEN, CDR2 SYDVKM. This CDR3 region has 15 residues. V lost 6 bases, J lost 0 bases, and 3 bases stayed unmatched. The CDR3 DNA reads as TGTGCCAGCAGCCAAGCGGGAGGGAGCACAGATACGCAGTATTTT. Protein product: CASSQAGGSTDTQYF.

The chain couples TRBV20-1 to TRBJ1-2; D uncertain. Trimming cost V 0 bases and J 8 bases, with 7 bases left between them. The CDR3 contains 11 residues. The germline gives CDR1 DFQATT, CDR2 SNEGSKA (reference sequence). CDR3 sequence: CSARDRTGYTF. CDR3 DNA: TGCAGTGCTAGAGATCGGACCGGCTACACCTTC.

This clonotype turned up a few times. The rearrangement links TRBV5-1 to TRBJ2-1, with 10 bases matching TRBD2. The length of the CDR3 is 18 residues. From germline, CDR1 is SGHRS and CDR2 YFSETQ. The V gene end was trimmed by 4 bases and the J gene end by 3 bases; junction bases not matched to a gene: 13. Here the CDR3 DNA reads TGCGCCAGCAGCAGCCCCCTAGCGGGAGATACCTTCTACAATGAGCAGTTCTTC. It is translated as CASSSPLAGDTFYNEQFF.

About this clonotype: A single base separates this from a much larger clone, so it may be a read error. V usage is TRBV7-3 and J usage is TRBJ2-2; D is uncertain. The CDR3 loop spans 13 amino acids. Germline CDR1 SGHTA, CDR2 FQGTGA. The CDR3 sequence is CASSLVDTRELFF. The CDR3 DNA is TGTGCCAGCAGCCTCGTCGACACCCGGGAGCTGTTTTTT.

This rearrangement joins TRBV20-1 to TRBJ1-2; weak D call: TRBD1 (5 bases). V lost 1 base and J lost 3, with 9 bases in between. The CDR3 runs 13 residues. Per germline, CDR1 DFQATT and CDR2 SNEGSKA (reference sequence). CDR3 loop: CSARGLQDYGYTF. DNA for the CDR3: TGCAGTGCTAGAGGGCTACAGGACTATGGCTACACCTTC.

As concerns this clonotype: A read error is possible here, since a much larger clone lies one base away. The CDR3 DNA reads as TGTGCCGGCAGTTTAAGTGCTCCGAGGGGGGACTACGAGCAGTACTTC. It is translated as CAGSLSAPRGDYEQYF. The V gene is TRBV27, the J gene TRBJ2-7, with D perhaps given as TRBD1 or TRBD2 (6 bases each). Germline V gives CDR1 MNHEY, CDR2 SMNVEV (reference sequence). The CDR3 covers 16 residues.